Each of the 17 T cell receptor beta chains below was sequenced from the same sample in a study of shared clonotypes between healthy human individuals. Terminally differentiated effector memory CD45RA+ cells were excluded from the naive CD8 cells, which were CD45RO-negative and positively selected for CCR7. This table comes from immunoSEQ multiplex PCR, and its TCRdb copy is limited to in-frame clones, with some not included. The table has about 680,000 clones, 92% seen once. The sequencing sample was made of naive CD8+ T cells sorted from blood. These receptors were collected from a man aged 25 to 45 in good health.

This clone was recorded a few times. A junction boundary mismatches the germline segment, possibly from a read error. The chain recombines TRBV9 with TRBJ1-3; tentatively, D is TRBD1 (5 bases). The CDR3 has 9 amino acids. CDR1 is SGDLS, CDR2 YYNGEE, per germline. CDR3 nucleotide sequence: TGTGCCAGCGGGGACGGGCCTCACTTT. It translates to CASGDGPHF.

The chain carries TRBV7-9 and TRBJ1-2; D is undetermined. The CDR3 is made up of 13 amino acids. Germline V lookup: CDR1 SEHNR, CDR2 FQNEAQ (reference sequence). Trimming took 3 bases from V and 4 from J, leaving 9 bases between them. The CDR3 loop is CASSLADFYGYTF. DNA for the CDR3: TGTGCCAGCAGCTTGGCGGACTTCTATGGCTACACCTTC.

The chain links TRBV4-1 to TRBJ2-1; D is perhaps TRBD1 or TRBD2 (5 bases each). V was shortened by 1 base and J by 9 bases, with 13 bases between the two germline ends. CDR3 length equals 14 residues. CDR1 MGHRA and CDR2 YSYEKL come from the germline V gene. The chain's CDR3 is CASSQVGEGTEQFF. In nucleotides, the CDR3 is TGCGCCAGCAGCCAAGTTGGTGAGGGGACTGAGCAGTTCTTC.

The chain recombines TRBV15 with TRBJ2-7; 9 bases map to TRBD2. This CDR3 contains 17 residues. Germline V gene data show CDR1 as LNHNV and CDR2 as YYDKDF (reference sequence). V gave up 4 bases and J gave up 3 bases; unmatched junction bases: 13. CDR3 nucleotide sequence: TGTGCCACCAGCACCTCAACAGGGACTAGCCCTAGCTACGAGCAGTACTTC. Its translation is CATSTSTGTSPSYEQYF.

This sequence joins TRBV27 and TRBJ2-2; TRBD2 is a possible D gene (6 bases). Germline V gives CDR1 MNHEY, CDR2 SMNVEV (reference sequence). The CDR3 is 12 residues long. V was clipped by 10 bases and J by 3 bases, with 9 bases between them. The CDR3 loop is CATGGDTGELFF. The DNA for the CDR3 is TGTGCCACCGGAGGGGACACCGGGGAGCTGTTTTTT.

This clone appeared a few times. The chain couples TRBV25-1 to TRBJ1-3; D is ambiguous. Germline CDR1 and CDR2: MGHDK and SYGVNS. With 3 bases removed from V and 1 base from J, the gap between germline ends came to 10 bases. The CDR3 has 15 residues. The CDR3 DNA sequence: TGTGCCAGCAGTGAGCGGGCTTCTTCTGGAAACACCATATATTTT. It specifies CASSERASSGNTIYF.

V usage is TRBV5-5 and J usage is TRBJ2-7; perhaps TRBD1 as D (6 bases). The CDR3 extends over 13 amino acids. Germline V gives CDR1 SGHKS, CDR2 YYEKEE (reference sequence). With 4 bases removed from V and 3 bases from J, the gap between germline ends came to 11 bases. The CDR3 protein is CASSQQGLYEQYF. Here the CDR3 DNA reads TGTGCCAGCAGCCAACAGGGTCTCTACGAGCAGTACTTC. The full variable domain, completed using reference TRBV5-5 and TRBJ2-7, is DAGVTQSPTHLIKTRGQQVTLRCSPISGHKSVSWYQQVLGQGPQFIFQYYEKEERGRGNFPDRFSARQFPNYSSELNVNALLLGDSALYLCASSQQGLYEQYFGPGTRLTVT.

The rearrangement joins TRBV4-1 to TRBJ2-1; D is perhaps TRBD1 or TRBD2 (5 bases each). CDR1 MGHRA and CDR2 YSYEKL come from the germline V gene. The CDR3 runs 15 residues. V was cut by 0 bases and J by 10 bases, with 16 bases left in between. CDR3 nucleotide sequence: TGCGCCAGCAGCCAAGATGGGCCCGGGGCTAGCGAGCAGTTCTTC. Translating it yields CASSQDGPGASEQFF.

J is TRBJ2-2 and V is TRBV5-4, with unresolved D. The CDR3 spans 15 residues. Germline V gives CDR1 SGHNT, CDR2 YYREEE (reference sequence). V dropped 1 base and J dropped 2 bases, with 9 bases sitting between them. DNA for the CDR3: TGTGCCAGCAGCTTGCCGGGCGCTAACACCGGGGAGCTGTTTTTT. This codes for CASSLPGANTGELFF.

The chain has TRBV2 and TRBJ2-7; 9 bases align to TRBD1. CDR3 length equals 14 residues. Germline V gene lookup returns CDR1 SNHLY and CDR2 FYNNEI. With 5 bases clipped from V and 3 bases from J, the junction kept 5 bases outside the gene matches. The CDR3 loop reads CASSPDRGDYEQYF. As DNA, the CDR3 is TGTGCCAGCAGTCCTGACAGGGGGGACTACGAGCAGTACTTC. Supplemented by reference TRBV2 and TRBJ2-7, the full variable domain reads EPEVTQTPSHQVTQMGQEVILRCVPISNHLYFYWYRQILGQKVEFLVSFYNNEISEKSEIFDDQFSVERPDGSNFTLKIRSTKLEDSAMYFCASSPDRGDYEQYFGPGTRLTVT.

V gene TRBV5-6 combines with J gene TRBJ2-7; a weak D match, TRBD1 (6 bases). The CDR3 spans 13 residues. CDR1 and CDR2 from the germline V gene are SGHDT and YYEEEE. V lost 4 bases and J 1 base, leaving 9 bases between the germline ends. CDR3 protein: CASSNQGSYEQYF. DNA for the CDR3: TGTGCCAGCAGCAATCAGGGGTCCTACGAGCAGTACTTC.

The chain employs TRBV27 and TRBJ2-5; either TRBD1 or TRBD2 may supply D (5 bases each). The CDR3 contains 17 residues. Germline lookup yields CDR1 MNHEY and CDR2 SMNVEV (reference sequence). Trimming removed 5 bases from V and 1 base from J, with 20 bases in between. CDR3 loop: CASSPPGPRDPQETQYF. The DNA for the CDR3 is TGTGCCAGCAGTCCCCCGGGTCCTAGGGACCCCCAAGAGACCCAGTACTTC.

The rearrangement links TRBV11-1 to TRBJ1-2; TRBD1 aligns across 7 bases. Germline CDR1 SGHAT, CDR2 FQDESV (reference sequence). Germline trimming cut 5 bases from V and 2 bases from J; bases unmatched to any gene: 11. The CDR3 contains 16 residues. Here the CDR3 DNA reads TGTGCCAGCAGCATTTCACCGGGACAGCCGAACTATGGCTACACCTTC. It specifies CASSISPGQPNYGYTF.

The chain employs TRBV4-3 and TRBJ2-7, with D possibly matching TRBD2 (5 bases). Germline V CDR1 and CDR2: LGHNA, YSLEER. CDR3 length: 16 residues. Trimming cost V 0 bases and J 0 bases, with 12 bases left between them. The CDR3 sequence: CASSQDRGSFSYEQYF. DNA of the CDR3: TGCGCCAGCAGCCAAGACCGAGGGAGTTTCTCCTACGAGCAGTACTTC.

The chain carries TRBV10-3 and TRBJ2-3; the match to TRBD1 covers 9 bases. The CDR3 spans 15 residues. J lost 0 bases, V lost 7 bases, and 5 bases had no gene match. From germline, CDR1 is ENHRY and CDR2 SYGVKD. CDR3 DNA: TGTGCCATCAAGATGGACAGGGGAAGCACAGATACGCAGTATTTT. Its translation is CAIKMDRGSTDTQYF.

The CDR3 DNA follows: TGTGCCAGCAGCGCCGTAAAGCCGTACAGGTATAGCTCGTCGATGAACACTGAAGCTTTCTTT. Protein sequence: CASSAVKPYRYSSSMNTEAFF. This chain joins TRBV9 and TRBJ1-1, with D possibly TRBD1 on 5 matching bases. V was pared by 3 bases and J by 0 bases, with 30 bases between. CDR1 and CDR2 from the germline V gene are SGDLS and YYNGEE. The CDR3 spans 21 residues. Looking up the rest from reference TRBV9 and TRBJ1-1 gives the full variable domain: DSGVTQTPKHLITATGQRVTLRCSPRSGDLSVYWYQQSLDQGLQFLIQYYNGEERAKGNILERFSAQQFPDLHSELNLSSLELGDSALYFCASSAVKPYRYSSSMNTEAFFGQGTRLTVV.

The chain employs TRBV11-2 and TRBJ2-1; perhaps TRBD2 as D (5 bases). Trimming removed 1 base from V and 8 bases from J, with 12 bases in between. CDR3 size: 14 residues. Germline assignment: CDR1 SGHAT and CDR2 FQNNGV. CDR3 nucleotide sequence: TGTGCCAGCAGCTTAGTAGGAGGTTGGGATGAGCAGTTCTTC. It is translated as CASSLVGGWDEQFF.